This T cell receptor (beta chain) was profiled in a study of cytomegalovirus exposure and HLA in healthy donors. The V end lost 4 bases, the J end lost 2 bases, and 17 bases lay between the germline ends. This CDR3 has 16 residues. The germline gives CDR1 SGHRS, CDR2 YFSETQ. Notes on the study in general: The likely origin of a cluster of highly shared sequence variants was a sequencing artifact.

The PCR used 60 Vbeta and 13 Jbeta primers. Per the original data handling: Later reanalysis found approximately 76 million unique TCR beta chains, roughly 10 million of them shared. Sequencing used immunoSEQ multiplex PCR; TCRdb keeps in-frame clones, though not all of them. Clone size and V and J calls were adopted from that table, with D and trimming inferred from the DNA. The sample table includes tens of thousands of clones. Note on this clone: The antigen remains unidentified.

The rearrangement uses TRBV5-1 and TRBJ2-3; D is possibly TRBD2 (5 bases). Sample: PBMCs. This sequence originates from a woman between 35 and 50 years old in good health and CMV-seronegative. CDR3 sequence (DNA): TGCGCCAGCAGCCCCGGGCGTCGGGGTTCCACAGATACGCAGTATTTT. Residues: CASSPGRRGSTDTQYF.